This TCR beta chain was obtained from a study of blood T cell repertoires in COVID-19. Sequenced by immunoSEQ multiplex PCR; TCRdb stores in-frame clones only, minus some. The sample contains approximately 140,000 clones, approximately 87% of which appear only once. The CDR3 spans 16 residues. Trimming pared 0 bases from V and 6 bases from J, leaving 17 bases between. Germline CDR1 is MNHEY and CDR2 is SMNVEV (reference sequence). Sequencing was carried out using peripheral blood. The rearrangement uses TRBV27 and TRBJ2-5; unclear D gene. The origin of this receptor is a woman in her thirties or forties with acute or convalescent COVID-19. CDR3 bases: TGTGCCAGCAGTTTATCCATACCCCCACGCAGTAAGACCCAGTACTTC. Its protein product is CASSLSIPPRSKTQYF.